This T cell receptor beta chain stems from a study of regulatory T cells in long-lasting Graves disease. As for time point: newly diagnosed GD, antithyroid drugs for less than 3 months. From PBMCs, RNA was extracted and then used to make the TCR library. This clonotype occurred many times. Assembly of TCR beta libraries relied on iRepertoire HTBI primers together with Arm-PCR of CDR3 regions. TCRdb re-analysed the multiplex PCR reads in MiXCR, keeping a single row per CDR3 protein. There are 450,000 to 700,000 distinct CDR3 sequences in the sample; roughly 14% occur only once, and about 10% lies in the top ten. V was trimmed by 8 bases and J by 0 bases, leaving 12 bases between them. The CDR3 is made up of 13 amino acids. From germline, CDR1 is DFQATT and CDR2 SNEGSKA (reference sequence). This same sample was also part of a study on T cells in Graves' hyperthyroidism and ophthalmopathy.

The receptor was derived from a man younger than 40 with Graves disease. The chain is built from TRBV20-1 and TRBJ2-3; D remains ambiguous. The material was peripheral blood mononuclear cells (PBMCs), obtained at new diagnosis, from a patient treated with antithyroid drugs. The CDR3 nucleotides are TGCAGTAGCTGGCCAGTTAGCACAGATACGCAGTATTTT. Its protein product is CSSWPVSTDTQYF.